The rows below give T cell receptor beta chains drawn from one sample of a study of blood T cell repertoires in COVID-19. Method: immunoSEQ multiplex PCR; TCRdb's copy keeps in-frame clones and lacks some. The repertoire holds 60,000 to 70,000 clones, with roughly 88% as singletons. What was sequenced was peripheral blood. These receptors were taken from a woman in her sixties with acute or convalescent COVID-19. The CDR3 runs from the conserved cysteine through the conserved F or W. A D gene is named only where the DNA matches it firmly. The size of a clone is reported for some rows only, either as once, few or many, or as a class for expanded clones.

CDR3aa,CDR3nt,v_gene,abundance,d_gene,len,j_gene
CASSFARVSGNTIYF,TGTGCCAGCAGCTTCGCCAGGGTGTCTGGAAACACCATATATTTT,TRBV11-2,-,-,15,TRBJ1-3
CASRQGANNSPLHF,TGTGCCAGCCGACAGGGGGCCAATAATTCACCCCTCCACTTT,TRBV28,-,TRBD1,14,TRBJ1-6
CASSLARGPSIYGYTF,TGTGCCAGCAGCTTAGCCAGGGGGCCTTCGATCTATGGCTACACCTTC,TRBV5-5,-,TRBD1,16,TRBJ1-2
CASTRQGRAFF,TGTGCCAGCACGCGACAGGGGAGGGCTTTCTTT,TRBV3-1/TRBV3-2,-,TRBD1,11,TRBJ1-1
CASRDGQGWTDTQYF,TGTGCCAGTAGGGACGGACAGGGGTGGACAGATACGCAGTATTTT,TRBV19,-,TRBD1,15,TRBJ2-3
CASSEGRRETQYF,TGTGCCAGCAGTGAAGGGAGGCGGGAGACCCAGTACTTC,TRBV6-1,-,-,13,TRBJ2-5
CASKPGQGVEELFF,TGTGCCAGTAAGCCGGGACAGGGGGTCGAGGAGCTGTTTTTT,TRBV19,few,TRBD1,14,TRBJ2-2
CASSQSGQGWNSPLHF,TGTGCCAGCAGCCAGAGCGGACAGGGCTGGAATTCACCCCTCCACTTT,TRBV7-9,-,TRBD1,16,TRBJ1-6
CASSEGPSSQPQHF,TGTGCCAGCAGTGAAGGTCCTTCGTCTCAGCCCCAGCATTTT,TRBV6-1,-,-,14,TRBJ1-5
CASSRGGVGTNTGELFF,TGTGCCAGTAGTAGGGGCGGGGTAGGTACGAACACCGGGGAGCTGTTTTTT,TRBV19,once,-,17,TRBJ2-2
CASSWGGADSPLHF,TGTGCCAGCAGTTGGGGCGGGGCAGATTCACCCCTCCACTTT,TRBV6-2/TRBV6-3,-,-,14,TRBJ1-6
CSVGVTGAGANVLTF,TGCAGCGTTGGGGTGACAGGGGCCGGGGCCAACGTCCTGACTTTC,TRBV29-1,-,TRBD1,15,TRBJ2-6
CASSAQMGGKTNYGYTF,TGTGCCAGCAGCGCCCAAATGGGGGGGAAGACTAACTATGGCTACACCTTC,TRBV14,-,-,17,TRBJ1-2
CASSLRWNTEAFF,TGCGCCAGCAGCTTGCGTTGGAACACTGAAGCTTTCTTT,TRBV5-1,-,-,13,TRBJ1-1
CASSAYGSQPQHF,TGTGCCAGCAGCGCCTACGGGAGTCAGCCCCAGCATTTT,TRBV7-2,-,-,13,TRBJ1-5
CASSAKGARDEKLFF,TGTGCCAGCAGCGCGAAGGGGGCAAGGGATGAAAAACTGTTTTTT,TRBV11-2,-,TRBD1,15,TRBJ1-4
CTSTHRDYPYNEQFF,TGCACCAGCACCCACCGGGACTACCCCTACAATGAGCAGTTCTTC,TRBV1,-,-,15,TRBJ2-1
CASSNFEWRIQGLGPKPNTEAFF,TGTGCCAGCAGCAACTTCGAGTGGAGAATACAGGGCCTCGGTCCTAAACCGAACACTGAAGCTTTCTTT,TRBV21-1,-,-,23,TRBJ1-1
CASGQSQRNTEAFF,TGTGCCAGCGGACAGAGCCAAAGGAACACTGAAGCTTTCTTT,TRBV19,-,-,14,TRBJ1-1
CASSTTGYNEQFF,TGTGCCAGCAGCACCACAGGGTACAATGAGCAGTTCTTC,TRBV2,-,-,13,TRBJ2-1
CAISSPTYTSLHF,TGTGCCATCAGTAGCCCGACATATACATCCCTCCACTTT,TRBV10-3,-,-,13,TRBJ1-6
CASSEQAVNTEAFF,TGTGCCAGCAGCGAACAGGCTGTGAACACTGAAGCTTTCTTT,TRBV3-1/TRBV3-2,-,-,14,TRBJ1-1
CASSLALAEDIYGYTF,TGTGCCAGCAGCTTAGCGCTGGCAGAGGACATTTATGGCTACACCTTC,TRBV7-9,-,-,16,TRBJ1-2
CASTQTVNTEAFF,TGTGCCAGCACACAGACAGTGAACACTGAAGCTTTCTTT,TRBV7-8,-,-,13,TRBJ1-1
CASSTTWTAGNTIYF,TGTGCCAGCAGCACCACGTGGACAGCTGGAAACACCATATATTTT,TRBV3-1/TRBV3-2,-,-,15,TRBJ1-3
CASSVGSGTTDTQYF,TGTGCCAGCAGCGTAGGGTCAGGAACCACAGATACGCAGTATTTT,TRBV9,-,-,15,TRBJ2-3
CASSLAAQGNTDTQYF,TGTGCCAGCAGCTTAGCTGCACAGGGGAACACAGATACGCAGTATTTT,TRBV7-8,-,TRBD1,16,TRBJ2-3
CASGFGQGNQPQHF,TGTGCTAGTGGTTTCGGACAGGGCAATCAGCCCCAGCATTTT,TRBV12-5,few,TRBD1,14,TRBJ1-5
CASSGRGAAGELFF,TGTGCCAGCAGTGGTCGGGGGGCTGCTGGGGAGCTGTTTTTT,TRBV2,-,-,14,TRBJ2-2
CASRGEDRATNEKLFF,TGCGCCAGCAGAGGGGAAGACAGGGCAACTAATGAAAAACTGTTTTTT,TRBV4-1,-,TRBD1,16,TRBJ1-4
CASSRGTGDGYTEAFF,TGCGCCAGCAGCCGAGGGACAGGTGATGGGTACACTGAAGCTTTCTTT,TRBV4-3,-,TRBD1,16,TRBJ1-1
CASRSSGTGPLYGYTF,TGTGCCAGCAGATCCTCCGGGACAGGTCCCCTCTATGGCTACACCTTC,TRBV5-4,few,TRBD1,16,TRBJ1-2
CASTTDRAGELFF,TGTGCCAGCACCACGGACCGTGCGGGTGAACTGTTTTTT,TRBV6-5,-,-,13,TRBJ1-4
CASSSGTSGGLQFF,TGCGCCAGCAGCTCCGGTACTAGCGGGGGATTGCAGTTCTTC,TRBV5-1,once,TRBD2,14,TRBJ2-1
CASSRAGGINSNQPQHF,TGTGCCAGCAGCCGGGCAGGGGGGATTAATAGCAATCAGCCCCAGCATTTT,TRBV28,-,TRBD1,17,TRBJ1-5
CASSMADTDTQYF,TGTGCCAGTAGTATGGCGGACACAGATACGCAGTATTTT,TRBV19,-,-,13,TRBJ2-3
CASSEALGFLGGYTF,TGTGCCAGCAGTGAAGCCTTAGGCTTCTTGGGCGGCTACACCTTC,TRBV6-1,-,-,15,TRBJ1-2
CASSLAFRTGELFF,TGTGCCAGCAGCTTAGCTTTCCGCACCGGGGAGCTGTTTTTT,TRBV7-2,-,-,14,TRBJ2-2
CASSARGVVHGYTF,TGTGCCAGCAGCGCGCGGGGGGTCGTACATGGCTACACCTTC,TRBV6-5,few,-,14,TRBJ1-2
CASSGAWVNSPLHF,TGTGCCAGCAGCGGGGCGTGGGTTAATTCACCCCTCCACTTT,TRBV7-2,-,-,14,TRBJ1-6
CASSEDRGGRELFF,TGTGCCAGCAGCGAGGACAGGGGGGGCAGGGAACTGTTTTTT,TRBV6-5,-,TRBD1,14,TRBJ1-4
CASFSTGVGYGYTF,TGTGCCAGCTTTTCGACAGGGGTGGGGTACGGCTACACCTTC,TRBV2,-,TRBD1,14,TRBJ1-2
CASSVNRGGITEYYGYTF,TGTGCCAGCAGTGTCAATAGGGGAGGGATTACAGAATATTATGGCTACACCTTC,TRBV6-1,-,-,18,TRBJ1-2
CASSLEQGNSPLHF,TGTGCCAGCAGCTTAGAACAGGGAAATTCACCCCTCCACTTT,TRBV7-9,-,-,14,TRBJ1-6
CASSLSPTGDTEAFF,TGTGCCAGCAGCTTATCGCCTACAGGGGACACTGAAGCTTTCTTT,TRBV7-6,once,TRBD1,15,TRBJ1-1
CATSDSGTGGNQPQHF,TGTGCCACCAGTGATTCCGGGACAGGGGGCAATCAGCCCCAGCATTTT,TRBV24-1,-,TRBD1,16,TRBJ1-5
CASSMTDGKGETQYF,TGTGCCAGTAGTATGACGGACGGGAAAGGGGAGACCCAGTACTTC,TRBV19,-,-,15,TRBJ2-5
CASSLTMNTEAFF,TGCGCCAGCAGCTTGACAATGAACACTGAAGCTTTCTTT,TRBV5-1,few,-,13,TRBJ1-1
CASSFTGLGYTIYF,TGTGCCAGCAGCTTTACAGGGTTAGGATACACCATATATTTT,TRBV5-8,-,-,14,TRBJ1-3
CASSDRVSNQPQHF,TGTGCCAGCAGTGACAGGGTGAGCAATCAGCCCCAGCATTTT,TRBV2,-,-,14,TRBJ1-5
CASSFSGLNTGELFF,TGTGCCAGCAGCTTTAGCGGGCTGAACACCGGGGAGCTGTTTTTT,TRBV7-2,-,TRBD2,15,TRBJ2-2
CASSPVLRKTQYF,TGTGCCAGCAGCCCTGTGCTACGAAAGACCCAGTACTTC,TRBV5-6,-,-,13,TRBJ2-5
CASSFDSLLSYNEQFF,TGTGCCAGCAGTTTCGACAGCCTTCTTTCCTACAATGAGCAGTTCTTC,TRBV28,-,-,16,TRBJ2-1
CASSLVPGGDQETQYF,TGTGCCAGCAGCTTGGTTCCGGGAGGGGACCAAGAGACCCAGTACTTC,TRBV5-6,-,TRBD2,16,TRBJ2-5
CASSSRTRGETQYF,TGTGCCAGCAGCTCCCGAACTCGGGGGGAGACCCAGTACTTC,TRBV11-1,-,-,14,TRBJ2-5
CATSAPGGASGGYTF,TGTGCCACCAGCGCCCCGGGAGGGGCTAGCGGCGGCTACACCTTC,TRBV24-1,-,-,15,TRBJ1-2